Following are 2 T cell receptor beta chains from one sample sequenced in a study of blood T cell repertoires in COVID-19. Clones were sequenced by immunoSEQ multiplex PCR, and TCRdb holds only the in-frame ones, with some missing. Found here are approximately 140,000 clones, around four fifths of them singletons; the top ten hold 3%. The sequencing input was peripheral blood. All receptors come from a woman in her forties with active or convalescent COVID-19.

J is TRBJ1-2 and V is TRBV2; D is unclear. The CDR3 is made up of 16 amino acids. Germline-derived CDR1 and CDR2 are SNHLY and FYNNEI. V shed 3 bases and J shed 4 bases, with 18 bases lying between them. The CDR3 reads CASSEMRAPGGYGYTF. The CDR3 DNA sequence: TGTGCCAGCAGTGAGATGCGGGCCCCCGGCGGCTATGGCTACACCTTC.

The chain uses TRBV4-3 and TRBJ2-1; TRBD2 matches 15 bases. CDR1 and CDR2 (germline): LGHNA, YSLEER. The CDR3 loop spans 21 amino acids. V was clipped by 3 bases and J by 1 base; unmatched bases: 13. The CDR3 loop is CASSHPGLAGGGGLSYNEQFF. CDR3 nucleotide sequence: TGCGCCAGCAGCCACCCGGGACTAGCGGGAGGCGGGGGACTATCCTACAATGAGCAGTTCTTC.